This T cell receptor (beta chain) was captured by sequencing in a study of OX40 agonist ivuxolimab in advanced cancers. As for the study in general: The eligibility criteria allowed prior anti-PD-1, anti-PD-L1 or anti-CTLA-4 therapy, and around 40% had some. Whole-study findings and limits: Among the lowest peripheral clonal expansion occurred in 0.1-3.0 mg/kg partial responders.

The repertoire was sequenced with immunoSEQ multiplex PCR; TCRdb's copy has only in-frame clones and lacks some. The repertoire holds about 58,000 clones, around 83% seen once, with about 1% in the top ten. In this sample, this clone turned up once. No antigen is known for it. The receptor's source is an adult with an advanced solid tumor such as melanoma, head and neck, liver or kidney cancer. This specimen consisted of CD4+ or CD8+ T cells sorted from blood, obtained in a trial of the OX40 agonist ivuxolimab.

The CDR3, as DNA: TGTGCCAGCAGTGGGCGTTGGCGGACAGGGGACACTGAAGCTTTCTTT. Protein sequence: CASSGRWRTGDTEAFF. The V and J genes are TRBV6-1 and TRBJ1-1; 9 nucleotides line up with TRBD1. Germline CDR1 and CDR2: MNHNS and SASEGT. V lost 4 bases to trimming and J lost 3 bases; unmatched junction nucleotides: 9. The CDR3 is 16 amino acids.